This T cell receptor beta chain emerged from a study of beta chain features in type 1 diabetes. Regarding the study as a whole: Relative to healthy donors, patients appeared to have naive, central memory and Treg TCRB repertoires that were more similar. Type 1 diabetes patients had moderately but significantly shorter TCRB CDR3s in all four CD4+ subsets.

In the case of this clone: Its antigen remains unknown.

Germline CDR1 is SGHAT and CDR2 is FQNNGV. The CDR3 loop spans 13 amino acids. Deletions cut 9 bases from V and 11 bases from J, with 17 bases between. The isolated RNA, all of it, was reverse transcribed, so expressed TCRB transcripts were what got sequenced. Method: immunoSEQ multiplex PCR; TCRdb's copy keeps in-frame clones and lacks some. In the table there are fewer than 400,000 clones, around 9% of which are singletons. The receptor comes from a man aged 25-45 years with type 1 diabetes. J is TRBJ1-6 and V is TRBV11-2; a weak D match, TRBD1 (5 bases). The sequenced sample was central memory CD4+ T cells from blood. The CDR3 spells CASVGQGGPPLHF. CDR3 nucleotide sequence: TGTGCCAGTGTCGGGCAGGGAGGACCACCCCTCCACTTT.